A single sample gave rise to the 15 T cell receptor beta chains below, sequenced in a study of blood T cell repertoires in COVID-19. The data were produced by immunoSEQ multiplex PCR, yet TCRdb's version contains in-frame clones alone and is incomplete. The repertoire consists of roughly 220,000 clones, with around 89% occurring once and the leading ten covering about 2.6%. The sample consisted of PBMCs or T cells enriched from blood (not recorded which). These receptors were obtained from a woman aged 25 to 45 who had recovered from COVID-19.

The chain employs TRBV5-6 and TRBJ2-7, with D maybe TRBD2 (6 bases). The V gene lost 5 bases and the J gene lost 4 bases, with 22 bases spanning the gap. The CDR3 totals 16 residues. From germline, CDR1 is SGHDT and CDR2 YYEEEE. The CDR3 loop reads CASSGGWAESAYEQYF. The CDR3 nucleotides are TGTGCCAGCAGTGGGGGGTGGGCGGAGAGTGCGTACGAGCAGTACTTC.

CDR3 sequence: CASSTDTFGYTF. As DNA, the CDR3 is TGTGCCAGCAGCACGGACACCTTCGGCTACACCTTC. The rearrangement joins TRBV5-6 to TRBJ1-2, with a possible D match to TRBD1 (5 bases). There are 12 residues in the CDR3. Trimming took 4 bases from V and 8 from J, leaving 12 bases between them. Germline CDR1 is SGHDT and CDR2 is YYEEEE. Looking up the rest from reference TRBV5-6 and TRBJ1-2 gives the full variable domain: DAGVTQSPTHLIKTRGQQVTLRCSPKSGHDTVSWYQQALGQGPQFIFQYYEEEERQRGNFPDRFSGHQFPNYSSELNVNALLLGDSALYLCASSTDTFGYTFGSGTRLTVV.

This rearrangement joins TRBV11-2 to TRBJ2-5; TRBD1 aligns across 7 bases. CDR1 is SGHAT and CDR2 is FQNNGV in the germline V gene. The V and J ends lost 5 bases and 4 bases, in that order; junction bases with no gene match: 7. The CDR3 loop spans 14 amino acids. The CDR3 nucleotides read TGTGCCAGCAGCATTCGACAGGGCCGAGAGACCCAGTACTTC. Translating gives CASSIRQGRETQYF.

The chain combines TRBV6-2 or TRBV6-3 with TRBJ2-3; weak D call: TRBD1 (5 bases). With 4 bases removed from V and 1 base from J, the gap between germline ends came to 15 bases. Looked up from germline, CDR1 is MNHEY and CDR2 is SVGEGT. CDR3 length: 16 amino acids. The CDR3 coding sequence is TGTGCCAGCAGTTCCCCTCTAGGGGTGGGCACAGATACGCAGTATTTT. This codes for CASSSPLGVGTDTQYF.

The genes are TRBV3-1 (or the pseudogene TRBV3-2) and TRBJ2-1; unclear D gene. Germline V gene data show CDR1 as LGHDT and CDR2 as YNNKEL (reference sequence). V lost 0 bases, J lost 1 base, and 13 bases lay in between. The CDR3 covers 17 residues. CDR3 DNA sequence: TGTGCCAGCAGCCAAGATCTGCGGCGACTTTCCTACAATGAGCAGTTCTTC. It specifies CASSQDLRRLSYNEQFF.

The chain uses TRBV11-3 and TRBJ2-3; perhaps TRBD2 as D (6 bases). CDR3 length: 14 amino acids. The germline V gene has CDR1 SGHNT and CDR2 YENEEA. Trimming took off 1 base at V and 6 bases at J, with 11 bases between the two ends. In nucleotides, the CDR3 is TGTGCCAGCAGCTTAGGGAGGGGTACGGATACGCAGTATTTT. Its translation is CASSLGRGTDTQYF. The complete variable domain, with remaining parts taken from reference TRBV11-3 and TRBJ2-3, reads EAGVVQSPRYKIIEKKQPVAFWCNPISGHNTLYWYLQNLGQGPELLIRYENEEAVDDSQLPKDRFSAERLKGVDSTLKIQPAELGDSAVYLCASSLGRGTDTQYFGPGTRLTVL.

This clone turned up a few times. The chain is built from TRBV7-9 and TRBJ2-3; possibly TRBD2 for D (7 bases). Germline CDR1 SEHNR, CDR2 FQNEAQ (reference sequence). The CDR3 has 16 amino acids. Trimming removed 1 base from V and 2 bases from J, with 13 bases in between. The CDR3 region is CASSLEGGFLTDTQYF. The CDR3 DNA follows: TGTGCCAGCAGCTTAGAGGGGGGGTTCCTCACAGATACGCAGTATTTT.

V usage is TRBV3-1 (or the pseudogene TRBV3-2) and J usage is TRBJ2-5; TRBD1 matches 8 bases. Per the germline V gene, CDR1 is LGHDT and CDR2 is YNNKEL (reference sequence). V lost 0 bases, J lost 6 bases, and 9 bases stayed unmatched. CDR3 length: 16 residues. CDR3 DNA: TGTGCCAGCAGCCAAGATCTCGCAGGGGGCGGAAAGACCCAGTACTTC. Its translation is CASSQDLAGGGKTQYF.

The chain recombines TRBV4-2 with TRBJ2-3; D is undetermined. There are 14 residues in the CDR3. Deletions cut 1 base from V and 6 bases from J, with 11 bases between. CDR1 is LGHNA and CDR2 is YNFKEQ in the germline V gene. The DNA for the CDR3 is TGTGCCAGCAGCCAAGGGAGTAGCCGGGATACGCAGTATTTT. Protein: CASSQGSSRDTQYF.

This chain uses TRBV5-6 with TRBJ2-5; the match to TRBD1 covers 8 bases. Germline V CDR1 and CDR2: SGHDT, YYEEEE. Unmatched junction bases numbered 10, after V lost 4 bases and J lost 5 bases. The CDR3 runs to 15 residues. The CDR3 loop reads CASSLPQGARETQYF. The CDR3 DNA reads as TGTGCCAGCAGCCTACCCCAGGGGGCACGGGAGACCCAGTACTTC.

The J gene is TRBJ1-4, the V gene TRBV6-6; D might be TRBD1 (6 bases). Germline V lookup: CDR1 MNHNY, CDR2 SVGAGI (reference sequence). V was clipped by 6 bases and J by 7 bases, with 9 bases between them. The CDR3 spans 12 residues. The DNA for the CDR3 is TGTGCCAGCAGACAGGGTTTTGAAAAACTGTTTTTT. Its protein product is CASRQGFEKLFF.

CDR3: CASSTVQGNTQYF. The CDR3 coding sequence is TGTGCCAGCAGCACCGTACAGGGTAACACGCAGTATTTT. This sequence joins TRBV11-3 and TRBJ2-3; possibly TRBD1 for D (6 bases). V lost 5 bases, J lost 9 bases, and 15 bases lay in between. Looked up from germline, CDR1 is SGHNT and CDR2 is YENEEA. The CDR3 has 13 residues.

The chain combines TRBV5-6 with TRBJ1-2; no clear D. This CDR3 has 11 residues. Germline CDR1 is SGHDT and CDR2 is YYEEEE. Trimming pared 3 bases from V and 3 bases from J, leaving 3 bases between. CDR3 bases: TGTGCCAGCAGCTCCGACTATGGCTACACCTTC. This gives the protein CASSSDYGYTF.

This clone appeared once. The chain combines TRBV11-3 with TRBJ1-1; D unclear. The CDR3 extends over 13 amino acids. V shed 1 base and J shed 5 bases, with 8 bases lying between them. The germline V gene has CDR1 SGHNT and CDR2 YENEEA. The CDR3 loop reads CASSLGAGTEAFF. In DNA form, the CDR3 reads TGTGCCAGCAGCTTAGGTGCGGGTACTGAAGCTTTCTTT.

CDR3 sequence (DNA): TGCAGCGCCCGACAGGGGAACACTGAAGCTTTCTTT. This gives the protein CSARQGNTEAFF. The chain combines TRBV29-1 with TRBJ1-1; TRBD1 matches 7 bases. V dropped 7 bases and J dropped 1; count of bases not matched to a gene: 3. The CDR3 has 12 amino acids. Germline V gene data show CDR1 as SQVTM and CDR2 as ANQGSEA.